These 10 T cell receptor beta chains were all obtained from the same sample, sequenced in a study of T cells after yellow fever vaccination (dated by TCRdb to the late 2010s). Library preparation used 5' RACE. The instrument given in TCRdb is Illumina NovaSeq 6000. In TCRdb, the public reads were trimmed at Q25 with fastp and aligned with MiXCR, with productive beta chains retained. Every distinct CDR3 protein forms one entry, paired with its most common genes and DNA. Here the sample has a few hundred thousand distinct CDR3 sequences; approximately 4.2% occur a single time. The top ten clonotypes cover roughly 26% of the sample. The treatment or condition label of this sample denotes: live attenuated yellow fever vaccine strain. The sequencing here drew on PBMCs, taken 5 days after the yellow fever booster vaccination. Receptor source: a man aged 18 to 30 who received the YFV17D yellow fever vaccine.

This clonotype occurred a few times. V gene TRBV5-4 combines with J gene TRBJ2-2; 8 bases are a match to TRBD2. This CDR3 has 14 residues. The trim removed 10 bases at V and 5 bases at J, leaving 10 bases unmatched. Germline CDR1 and CDR2: SGHNT and YYREEE (reference sequence). In DNA, the CDR3 is TGTGCCTGTGGGGCGGGGGGCCGAACCGGGGAGCTGTTTTTT. Protein sequence: CACGAGGRTGELFF.

This clonotype is a singleton in its sample. The chain carries TRBV7-3 and TRBJ1-4, with D possibly TRBD1 on 5 matching bases. Germline assignment: CDR1 SGHTA and CDR2 FQGTGA. The V gene lost 5 bases and the J gene lost 7 bases, with 17 bases spanning the gap. CDR3 size: 15 residues. The CDR3 sequence is CASSPKVGPSEKLFF. CDR3 DNA: TGTGCCAGCAGCCCGAAAGTGGGGCCAAGTGAAAAACTGTTTTTT.

This clonotype was counted a few times. This chain joins TRBV4-1 and TRBJ2-2, with 8 bases identical to TRBD1. Looked up from germline, CDR1 is MGHRA and CDR2 is YSYEKL. This CDR3 comprises 17 residues. The ends lost 4 bases at V and 1 base at J; junction bases unmatched: 8. CDR3 region: CASSPRTGTGNTGELFF. The CDR3 DNA follows: TGCGCCAGCAGCCCCCGGACCGGGACAGGGAACACCGGGGAGCTGTTTTTT.

There are a few counts of this clonotype. The V and J genes are TRBV7-3 and TRBJ1-1, with 10 bases fitting TRBD1. J gave up 3 bases and V 0 bases, and 1 base lay outside the gene matches. CDR3 length equals 15 residues. From germline, CDR1 is SGHTA and CDR2 FQGTGA. CDR3 coding DNA: TGTGCCAGCAGCTTAACAGGGACAGGGGACACTGAAGCTTTCTTT. This gives the protein CASSLTGTGDTEAFF.

CDR3 region: CASNIGQGDGYTF. The CDR3 bases are TGTGCCAGCAATATTGGACAGGGGGATGGCTACACCTTC. The V gene is TRBV28, the J gene TRBJ1-2; 10 nucleotides line up with TRBD1. The CDR3 is 13 amino acids. J lost 6 bases, V lost 7 bases, and 5 bases had no gene match. CDR1 and CDR2 from the germline V gene are MDHEN and SYDVKM.

Many counts were recorded for this clonotype. This rearrangement joins TRBV7-9 to TRBJ2-2; D unclear. The CDR3 consists of 14 residues. The germline V and J ends were trimmed by 5 bases and 3 bases, with 10 bases remaining between them. The germline V gene encodes CDR1 SEHNR and CDR2 FQNEAQ (reference sequence). The CDR3 sequence is CASSPYADTGELFF. CDR3 sequence (DNA): TGTGCCAGCAGCCCTTACGCAGACACCGGGGAGCTGTTTTTT.

This clonotype was recorded many times. This sequence joins TRBV11-2 and TRBJ2-7; tentatively, D is TRBD1 (7 bases). Trimming removed 5 bases at V and 1 base at J, with 12 bases between. Germline V lookup: CDR1 SGHAT, CDR2 FQNNGV. The CDR3 sequence is 14 residues long. The CDR3, as DNA: TGTGCCAGCAGCCTAGCGACAGGGTCCTACGAGCAGTACTTC. Protein: CASSLATGSYEQYF.

This clonotype was counted between two and nine times. V usage is TRBV14 and J usage is TRBJ1-6; 10 nucleotides agree with TRBD1. J gave up 11 bases and V 3 bases, and 4 bases lay outside the gene matches. Germline CDR1 is SGHDN and CDR2 is FVKESK. The CDR3 consists of 14 residues. The CDR3 loop reads CASSQGQGLTPLHF. In nucleotides, the CDR3 is TGTGCCAGCAGCCAGGGACAGGGGCTAACACCCCTCCACTTT.

The rearrangement links TRBV7-3 to TRBJ1-1, with a weak D call TRBD1 (5 bases). CDR3 length: 15 amino acids. CDR1 and CDR2 from the germline V gene are SGHTA and FQGTGA. Deletions cut 6 bases from V and 2 bases from J, with 16 bases between. The CDR3 reads CASSLMGVSNTEAFF. Here the CDR3 DNA reads TGTGCCAGCAGTCTTATGGGGGTCAGTAACACTGAAGCTTTCTTT. Based on the CDR3 plus reference TRBV7-3 and TRBJ1-1, the full variable domain is GAGVSQTPSNKVTEKGKYVELRCDPISGHTALYWYRQSLGQGPEFLIYFQGTGAADDSGLPNDRFFAVRPEGSVSTLKIQRTERGDSAVYLCASSLMGVSNTEAFFGQGTRLTVV.

This clonotype was counted between two and nine times. The chain combines TRBV5-1 with TRBJ2-5; perhaps TRBD2 as D (5 bases). Trimming took off 0 bases at V and 0 bases at J, with 15 bases between the two ends. Germline lookup yields CDR1 SGHRS and CDR2 YFSETQ. The CDR3 loop spans 17 amino acids. CDR3 nucleotides: TGCGCCAGCAGCTTGGCCATAGTGGCGGGCAACCAAGAGACCCAGTACTTC. This sequence encodes CASSLAIVAGNQETQYF.